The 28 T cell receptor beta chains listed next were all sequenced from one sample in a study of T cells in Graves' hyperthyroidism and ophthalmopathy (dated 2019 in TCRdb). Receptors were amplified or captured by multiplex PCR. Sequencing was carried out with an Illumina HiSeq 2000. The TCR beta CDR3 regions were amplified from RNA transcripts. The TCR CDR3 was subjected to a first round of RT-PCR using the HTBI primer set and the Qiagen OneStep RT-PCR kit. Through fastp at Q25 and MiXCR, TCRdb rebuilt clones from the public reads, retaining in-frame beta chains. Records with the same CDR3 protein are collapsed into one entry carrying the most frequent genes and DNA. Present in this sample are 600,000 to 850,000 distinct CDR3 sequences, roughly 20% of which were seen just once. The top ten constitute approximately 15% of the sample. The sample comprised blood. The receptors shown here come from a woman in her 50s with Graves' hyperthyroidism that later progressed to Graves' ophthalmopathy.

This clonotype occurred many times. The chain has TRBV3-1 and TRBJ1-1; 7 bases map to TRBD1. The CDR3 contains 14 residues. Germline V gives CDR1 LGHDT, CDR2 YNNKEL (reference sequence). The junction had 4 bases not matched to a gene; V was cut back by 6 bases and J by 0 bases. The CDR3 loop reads CASRRQGMNTEAFF. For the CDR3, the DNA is TGTGCCAGCAGACGACAGGGCATGAACACTGAAGCTTTCTTT. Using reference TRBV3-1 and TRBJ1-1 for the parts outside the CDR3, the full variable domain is DTAVSQTPKYLVTQMGNDKSIKCEQNLGHDTMYWYKQDSKKFLKIMFSYNNKELIINETVPNRFSPKSPDKAHLNLHINSLELGDSAVYFCASRRQGMNTEAFFGQGTRLTVV.

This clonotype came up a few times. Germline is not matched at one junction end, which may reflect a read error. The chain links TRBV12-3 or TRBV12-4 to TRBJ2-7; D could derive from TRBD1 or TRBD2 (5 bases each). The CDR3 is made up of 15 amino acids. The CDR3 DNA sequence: TGTGCCAGCGGTTTGGGGGTACTTCAATCATACGAGCAGTACTTC. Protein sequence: CASGLGVLQSYEQYF.

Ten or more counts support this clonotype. The CDR3 protein is CSASPGTGALKNTEAFF. In DNA form, the CDR3 reads TGCAGTGCTAGTCCGGGGACAGGGGCCCTGAAGAACACTGAAGCTTTCTTT. V and J are TRBV20-1 and TRBJ1-1, with 10 nucleotides matching TRBD1. V shed 3 bases and J 1 base; nucleotides not matched to a gene: 11. This CDR3 comprises 17 residues. Germline assignment: CDR1 DFQATT and CDR2 SNEGSKA (reference sequence).

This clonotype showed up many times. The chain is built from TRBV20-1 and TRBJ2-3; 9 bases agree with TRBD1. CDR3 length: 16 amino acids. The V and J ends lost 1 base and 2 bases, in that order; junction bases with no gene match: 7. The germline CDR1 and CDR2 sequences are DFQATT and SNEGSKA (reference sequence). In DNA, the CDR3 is TGCAGTGCTAGAGGTCGGGACAGGGTGCTCACAGATACGCAGTATTTT. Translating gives CSARGRDRVLTDTQYF.

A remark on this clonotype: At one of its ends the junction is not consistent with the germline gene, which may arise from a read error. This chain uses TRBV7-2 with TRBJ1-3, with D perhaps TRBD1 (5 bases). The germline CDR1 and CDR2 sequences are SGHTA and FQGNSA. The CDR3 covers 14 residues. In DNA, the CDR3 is TGTGCCACCAGCGGCAGGGCGAGTGGAAACACCATATATTTT. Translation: CATSGRASGNTIYF. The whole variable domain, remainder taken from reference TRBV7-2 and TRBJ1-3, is GAGVSQSPSNKVTEKGKDVELRCDPISGHTALYWYRQSLGQGLEFLIYFQGNSAPDKSGLPSDRFSAERTGGSVSTLTIQRTQQEDSAVYLCATSGRASGNTIYFGEGSWLTVV.

This CDR3 reads CASSESAGGIKEKLFF. CDR3 in DNA: TGCGCCAGCAGTGAGTCCGCAGGGGGCATCAAGGAAAAACTGTTTTTT. The genes are TRBV10-1 and TRBJ1-4; TRBD1 aligns across 8 bases. This CDR3 region has 16 residues. From germline, CDR1 is WNHNN and CDR2 SYGVQD (reference sequence). V was pared by 0 bases and J by 8 bases, with 8 bases of the junction left unmatched.

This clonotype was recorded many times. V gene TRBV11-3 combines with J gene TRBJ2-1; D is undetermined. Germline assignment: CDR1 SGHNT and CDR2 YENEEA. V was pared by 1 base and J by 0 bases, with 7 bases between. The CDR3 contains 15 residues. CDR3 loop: CASSLGPSSYNEQFF. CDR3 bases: TGTGCCAGCAGCTTAGGACCGAGCTCCTACAATGAGCAGTTCTTC.

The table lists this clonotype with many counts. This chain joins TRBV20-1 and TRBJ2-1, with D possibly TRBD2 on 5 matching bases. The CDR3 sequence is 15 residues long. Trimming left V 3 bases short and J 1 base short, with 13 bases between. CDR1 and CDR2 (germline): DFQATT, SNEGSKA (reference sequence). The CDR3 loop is CSASLTSGSYNEQFF. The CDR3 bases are TGCAGTGCTAGCCTCACTAGTGGTTCCTACAATGAGCAGTTCTTC.

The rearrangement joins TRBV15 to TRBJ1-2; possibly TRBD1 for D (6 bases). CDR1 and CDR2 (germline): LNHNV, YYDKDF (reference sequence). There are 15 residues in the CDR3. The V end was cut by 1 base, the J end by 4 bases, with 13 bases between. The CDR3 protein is CATSRGGARGYGYTF. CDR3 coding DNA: TGTGCCACCAGCAGAGGGGGGGCGCGAGGCTATGGCTACACCTTC.

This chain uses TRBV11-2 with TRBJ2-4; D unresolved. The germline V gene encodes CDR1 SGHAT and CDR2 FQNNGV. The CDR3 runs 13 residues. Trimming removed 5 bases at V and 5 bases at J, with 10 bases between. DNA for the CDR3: TGTGCCAGCAGCCCGGACCGAGAAAACATTCAGTACTTC. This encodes CASSPDRENIQYF.

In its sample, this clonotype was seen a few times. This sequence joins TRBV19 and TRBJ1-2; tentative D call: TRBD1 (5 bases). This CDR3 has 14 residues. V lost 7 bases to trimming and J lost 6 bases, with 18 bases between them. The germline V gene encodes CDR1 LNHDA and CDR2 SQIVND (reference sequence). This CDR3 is CASNEDKLWDGYTF. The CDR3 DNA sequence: TGTGCCAGTAACGAGGACAAACTCTGGGATGGCTACACCTTC.

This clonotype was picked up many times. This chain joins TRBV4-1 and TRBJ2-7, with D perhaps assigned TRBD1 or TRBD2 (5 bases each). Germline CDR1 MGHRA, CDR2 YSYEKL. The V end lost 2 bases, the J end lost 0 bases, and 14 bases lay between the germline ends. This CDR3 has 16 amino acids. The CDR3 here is CASSQTSRGSSYEQYF. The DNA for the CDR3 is TGCGCCAGCAGCCAAACCTCCCGGGGCAGCTCCTACGAGCAGTACTTC.

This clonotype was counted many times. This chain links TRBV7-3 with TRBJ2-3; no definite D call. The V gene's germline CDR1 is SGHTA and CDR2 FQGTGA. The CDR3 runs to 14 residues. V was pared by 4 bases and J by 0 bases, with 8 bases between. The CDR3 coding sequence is TGTGCCAGCAGCTCCCTTGGTAGCACAGATACGCAGTATTTT. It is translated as CASSSLGSTDTQYF.

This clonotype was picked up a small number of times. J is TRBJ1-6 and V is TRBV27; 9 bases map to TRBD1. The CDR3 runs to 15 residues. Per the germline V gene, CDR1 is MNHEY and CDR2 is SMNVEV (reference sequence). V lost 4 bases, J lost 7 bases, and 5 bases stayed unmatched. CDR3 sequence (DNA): TGTGCCAGCAGTTCGCCGACAGGGGGAAATTCACCCCTCCACTTT. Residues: CASSSPTGGNSPLHF.

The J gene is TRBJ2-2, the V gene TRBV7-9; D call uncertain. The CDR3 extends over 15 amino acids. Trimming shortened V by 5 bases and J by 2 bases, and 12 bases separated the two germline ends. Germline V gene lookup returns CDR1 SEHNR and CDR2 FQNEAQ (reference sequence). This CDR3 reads CASSPPGRNTGELFF. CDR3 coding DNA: TGTGCCAGCAGCCCCCCCGGCCGAAACACCGGGGAGCTGTTTTTT.

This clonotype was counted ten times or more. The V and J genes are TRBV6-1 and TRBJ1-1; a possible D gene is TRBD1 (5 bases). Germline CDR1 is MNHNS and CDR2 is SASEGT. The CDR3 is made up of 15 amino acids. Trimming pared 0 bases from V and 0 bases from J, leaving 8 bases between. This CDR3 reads CASSEARDLNTEAFF. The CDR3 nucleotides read TGTGCCAGCAGTGAAGCGAGGGACTTGAACACTGAAGCTTTCTTT.

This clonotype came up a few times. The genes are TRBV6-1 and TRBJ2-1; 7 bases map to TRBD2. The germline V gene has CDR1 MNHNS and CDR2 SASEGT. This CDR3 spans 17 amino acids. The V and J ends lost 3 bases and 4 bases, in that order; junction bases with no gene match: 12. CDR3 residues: CASSDPLVSGDYNEQFF. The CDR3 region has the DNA TGTGCCAGCAGTGATCCTCTGGTCAGCGGGGATTACAATGAGCAGTTCTTC.

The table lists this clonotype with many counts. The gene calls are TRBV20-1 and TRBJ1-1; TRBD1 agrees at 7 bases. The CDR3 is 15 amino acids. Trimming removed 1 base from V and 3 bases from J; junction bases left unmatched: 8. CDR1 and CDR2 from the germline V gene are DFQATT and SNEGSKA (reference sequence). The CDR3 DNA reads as TGCAGTGCTAGAGGGTCAGGGGGAGGGGACACTGAAGCTTTCTTT. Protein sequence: CSARGSGGGDTEAFF.

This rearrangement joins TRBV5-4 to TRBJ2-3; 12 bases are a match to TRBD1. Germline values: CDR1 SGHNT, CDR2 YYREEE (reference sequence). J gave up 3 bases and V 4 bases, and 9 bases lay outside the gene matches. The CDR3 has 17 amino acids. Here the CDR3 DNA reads TGTGCCAGCAGCAACACGGGACAGGGGGCATCTACAGATACGCAGTATTTT. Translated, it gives CASSNTGQGASTDTQYF. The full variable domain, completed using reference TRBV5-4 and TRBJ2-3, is ETGVTQSPTHLIKTRGQQVTLRCSSQSGHNTVSWYQQALGQGPQFIFQYYREEENGRGNFPPRFSGLQFPNYSSELNVNALELDDSALYLCASSNTGQGASTDTQYFGPGTRLTVL.

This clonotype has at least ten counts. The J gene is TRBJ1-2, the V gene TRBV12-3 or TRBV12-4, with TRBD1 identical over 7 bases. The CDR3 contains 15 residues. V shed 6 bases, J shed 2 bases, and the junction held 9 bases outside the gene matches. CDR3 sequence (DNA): TGTGCCAGCAGCCCTCGACGACAGGGAAACTATGGCTACACCTTC. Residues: CASSPRRQGNYGYTF.

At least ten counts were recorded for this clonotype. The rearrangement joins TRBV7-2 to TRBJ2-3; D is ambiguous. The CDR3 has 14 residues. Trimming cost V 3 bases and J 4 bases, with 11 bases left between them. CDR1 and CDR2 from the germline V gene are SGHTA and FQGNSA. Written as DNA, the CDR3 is TGTGCCAGCAGCTTGGCCCATGGGGCAGATACGCAGTATTTT. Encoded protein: CASSLAHGADTQYF. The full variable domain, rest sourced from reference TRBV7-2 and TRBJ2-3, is GAGVSQSPSNKVTEKGKDVELRCDPISGHTALYWYRQSLGQGLEFLIYFQGNSAPDKSGLPSDRFSAERTGGSVSTLTIQRTQQEDSAVYLCASSLAHGADTQYFGPGTRLTVL.

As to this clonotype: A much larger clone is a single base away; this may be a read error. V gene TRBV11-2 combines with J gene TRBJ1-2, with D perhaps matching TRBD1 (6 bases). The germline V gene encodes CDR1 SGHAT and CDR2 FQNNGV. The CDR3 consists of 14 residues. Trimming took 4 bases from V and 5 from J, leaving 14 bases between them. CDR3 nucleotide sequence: TGTGCCAGCAGCTGGGGACGGGGGGCGTATGGCTACACCTTC. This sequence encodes CASSWGRGAYGYTF. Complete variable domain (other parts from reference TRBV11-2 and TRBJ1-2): EAGVAQSPRYKIIEKRQSVAFWCNPISGHATLYWYQQILGQGPKLLIQFQNNGVVDDSQLPKDRFSAERLKGVDSTLKIQPAKLEDSAVYLCASSWGRGAYGYTFGSGTRLTVV.

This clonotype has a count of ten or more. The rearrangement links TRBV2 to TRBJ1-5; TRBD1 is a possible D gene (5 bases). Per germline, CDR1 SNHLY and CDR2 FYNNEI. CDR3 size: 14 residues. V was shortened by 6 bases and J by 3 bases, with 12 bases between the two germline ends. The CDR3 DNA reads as TGTGCCAGCAGGGAGACAGTAAACAATCAGCCCCAGCATTTT. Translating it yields CASRETVNNQPQHF.

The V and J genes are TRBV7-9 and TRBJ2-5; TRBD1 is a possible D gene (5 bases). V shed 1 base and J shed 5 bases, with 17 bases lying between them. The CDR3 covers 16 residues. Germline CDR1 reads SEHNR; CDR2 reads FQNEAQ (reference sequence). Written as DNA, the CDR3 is TGTGCCAGCAGCTTAGAACAGGACGGCGCCTGGGAGACCCAGTACTTC. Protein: CASSLEQDGAWETQYF. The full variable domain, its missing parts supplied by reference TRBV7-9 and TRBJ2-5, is DTGVSQNPRHKITKRGQNVTFRCDPISEHNRLYWYRQTLGQGPEFLTYFQNEAQLEKSRLLSDRFSAERPKGSFSTLEIQRTEQGDSAMYLCASSLEQDGAWETQYFGPGTRLLVL.

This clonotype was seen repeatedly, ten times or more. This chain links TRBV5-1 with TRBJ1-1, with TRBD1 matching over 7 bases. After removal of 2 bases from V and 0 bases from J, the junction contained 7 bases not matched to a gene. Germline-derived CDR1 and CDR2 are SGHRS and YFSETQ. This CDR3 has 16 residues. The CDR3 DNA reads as TGCGCCAGCAGCTTTCGGGCAGGGGGAATGAACACTGAAGCTTTCTTT. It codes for CASSFRAGGMNTEAFF.

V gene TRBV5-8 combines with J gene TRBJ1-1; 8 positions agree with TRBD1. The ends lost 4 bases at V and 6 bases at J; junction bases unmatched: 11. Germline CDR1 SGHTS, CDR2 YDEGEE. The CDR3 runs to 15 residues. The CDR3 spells CASSLRQGRGSEAFF. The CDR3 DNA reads TGTGCCAGCAGCCTTAGACAGGGGAGAGGTTCTGAAGCTTTCTTT.

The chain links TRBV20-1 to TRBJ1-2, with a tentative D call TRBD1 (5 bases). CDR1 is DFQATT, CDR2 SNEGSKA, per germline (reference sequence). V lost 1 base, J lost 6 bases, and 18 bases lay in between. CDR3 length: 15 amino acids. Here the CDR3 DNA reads TGCAGTGCTAGAGGGACGGGGGGGAAGGTCGATGGCTACACCTTC. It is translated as CSARGTGGKVDGYTF.

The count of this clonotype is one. DNA of the CDR3: TGTGCCAGTAGTGTACAGGTTTACTCCTACAATGAGCAGTTCTTC. It yields the protein CASSVQVYSYNEQFF. The rearrangement joins TRBV19 to TRBJ2-1; a weak D match, TRBD1 (5 bases). V lost 5 bases, J lost 0 bases, and 11 bases lay in between. The CDR3 extends over 15 amino acids. Germline V CDR1 and CDR2: LNHDA, SQIVND (reference sequence).